A single sample gave rise to the 6 T cell receptor beta chains below, sequenced in a study of T cells in Graves' hyperthyroidism and ophthalmopathy. The CDR3 regions of TCR beta were amplified from RNA transcripts. HTBI primers drove first-round RT-PCR of the TCR CDR3. TCRdb passed the multiplex PCR reads through MiXCR, listing each CDR3 protein once. This table has around 250,000 distinct CDR3 sequences, 14% to 15% appearing once. Material for sequencing was blood. The receptors shown here come from a woman in her thirties or forties with Graves' hyperthyroidism that later progressed to Graves' ophthalmopathy.

The rearrangement links TRBV20-1 to TRBJ2-7, with D possibly matching TRBD2 (5 bases). The CDR3 runs to 17 residues. Trimming took 5 bases from V and 0 from J, leaving 23 bases between them. Germline V gives CDR1 DFQATT, CDR2 SNEGSKA (reference sequence). CDR3 sequence (DNA): TGCAGTGCTTTGGCCGGGCTCTTTAAAGAGGGCTCCTACGAGCAGTACTTC. The encoded protein is CSALAGLFKEGSYEQYF.

This clonotype has ten or more counts. CDR3 DNA: TGTGCCAGCAGTTTACAACAGGGGGTAGAAGCTTTCTTT. Translation gives CASSLQQGVEAFF. J is TRBJ1-1 and V is TRBV12-3 or TRBV12-4, with 8 bases matching TRBD1. Unmatched junction bases numbered 4, after V lost 2 bases and J lost 8 bases. The CDR3 sequence is 13 residues long.

In this sample, this clonotype turned up many times. The gene calls are TRBV5-1 and TRBJ1-1; D call uncertain. Deletions cut 9 bases from V and 0 bases from J, with 12 bases between. This CDR3 comprises 13 residues. Germline V gives CDR1 SGHRS, CDR2 YFSETQ. CDR3 residues: CATSRALNTEAFF. CDR3 coding DNA: TGCGCCACCTCGAGGGCCCTGAACACTGAAGCTTTCTTT.

Concerning this clonotype: The junction does not match germline at one end; this may be a read error. The rearrangement joins TRBV5-5 to TRBJ2-7; D not certain. Germline CDR1 and CDR2: SGHKS and YYEKEE (reference sequence). The CDR3 totals 12 residues. This CDR3 is CASSLYQAEQYF. CDR3 DNA sequence: TGCGCCAGCAGCTTGTACCAAGCCGAGCAGTACTTC.

This clonotype showed up many times. CDR3 nucleotides: TGCAGTGCCCAAGAACCCCGGGGTTCCTACGAGCAGTACTTC. Amino acids: CSAQEPRGSYEQYF. The rearrangement links TRBV20-1 to TRBJ2-7, with a tentative D call TRBD2 (5 bases). Germline lookup yields CDR1 DFQATT and CDR2 SNEGSKA (reference sequence). The ends were cut back, 6 bases at V and 1 base at J, with 16 bases in the middle. The CDR3 sequence is 14 residues long.

The table lists this clonotype with many counts. The chain carries TRBV19 and TRBJ2-1; D remains ambiguous. CDR1 and CDR2 from the germline V gene are LNHDA and SQIVND (reference sequence). The CDR3 extends over 13 amino acids. V lost 8 bases to trimming and J lost 0 bases, with 8 bases between them. The CDR3 nucleotides read TGTGCCAGTCAACGGAGCTCCTACAATGAGCAGTTCTTC. Protein product: CASQRSSYNEQFF.